This TCR beta chain derives from a study of blood T cells in healthy people across ages. Study-level findings and limits: Nothing was known about donor CMV status, and this possibly confounded expanded clonotype changes.

Comment on this clonotype: Antigen specificity is unknown.

The use of a sample-barcoded 5' primer and a J-beta primer mix characterized a second PCR of roughly 7 to 12 cycles. MiXCR, run by TCRdb on the 5' RACE reads, gives a single entry per CDR3 protein. This table has 1.5 million to 2 million distinct CDR3 sequences, approximately 50% appearing once. Material for sequencing was blood. The origin of this receptor is a woman in her thirties or forties in good health.

CDR3 region: CASSLAGRGGSVELFF. CDR3 DNA: TGTGCCAGCAGCTTAGCCGGGCGGGGGGGTTCCGTGGAGCTGTTTTTT. V usage is TRBV7-2 and J usage is TRBJ2-2; 9 bases agree with TRBD2. CDR3 length: 16 residues. The V and J ends lost 0 bases and 10 bases, in that order; junction bases with no gene match: 9. CDR1 is SGHTA, CDR2 FQGNSA, per germline.